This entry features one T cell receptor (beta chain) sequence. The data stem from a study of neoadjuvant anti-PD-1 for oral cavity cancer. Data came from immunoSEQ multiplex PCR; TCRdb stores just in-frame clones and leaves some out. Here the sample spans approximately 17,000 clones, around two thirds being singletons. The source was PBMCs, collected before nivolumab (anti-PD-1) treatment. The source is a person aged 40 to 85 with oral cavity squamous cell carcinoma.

The CDR3 loop reads CSAETGGHRFF. In nucleotides, the CDR3 is TGCAGTGCTGAAACAGGGGGCCATCGGTTCTTC. The chain is built from TRBV20-1 and TRBJ2-1, with TRBD1 identical over 9 bases. The CDR3 spans 11 residues. V shed 5 bases and J 15 bases; nucleotides not matched to a gene: 8. Per the germline V gene, CDR1 is DFQATT and CDR2 is SNEGSKA (reference sequence).